These T cell receptor beta chains were read from a single sample in a study of blood T cell repertoires in COVID-19. Generated by immunoSEQ multiplex PCR, the TCRdb table keeps only in-frame clones and is missing some. Seen here are about 270,000 clones, more than 80% observed once, and the top ten hold 2% to 3%. Source material: PBMCs or T cells enriched from blood (not recorded which). The receptors come from a woman aged 18-35 years who had recovered from COVID-19. Each CDR3 is given with its conserved first and last residue. D genes are given only for firm matches. Only some rows state a clone size, as once, few, many or a class for expanded clones.

CDR3: CASGRSNTEAFF
DNA: TGTGCCAGCGGTAGATCGAACACTGAAGCTTTCTTT
size: .
J: TRBJ1-1
V: TRBV6-5
D: .

CDR3: CASSLRDWETQYF
DNA: TGTGCCAGCAGTTTACGGGACTGGGAGACCCAGTACTTC
size: once
J: TRBJ2-5
V: TRBV6-2/TRBV6-3
D: .

CDR3: CASSSGALIWDTEAFF
DNA: TGCGCCAGCAGCTCAGGGGCGCTTATCTGGGACACTGAAGCTTTCTTT
size: .
J: TRBJ1-1
V: TRBV5-1
D: .

CDR3: CASSQGSETQYF
DNA: TGTGCCAGCAGCCAGGGGTCGGAGACCCAGTACTTC
size: .
J: TRBJ2-5
V: TRBV11-2
D: .

CDR3: CASSENPGSNSPLHF
DNA: TGTGCCAGCAGTGAGAACCCGGGATCAAATTCACCCCTCCACTTT
size: .
J: TRBJ1-6
V: TRBV28
D: .

CDR3: CASSESGGGANNEQFF
DNA: TGCGCCAGCAGTGAGTCCGGCGGGGGGGCCAACAATGAGCAGTTCTTC
size: .
J: TRBJ2-1
V: TRBV10-1
D: TRBD2

CDR3: CASSSSPTYEQYF
DNA: TGCGCCAGCAGCTCAAGCCCAACCTACGAGCAGTACTTC
size: .
J: TRBJ2-7
V: TRBV5-1
D: .

CDR3: CASSDYRDATNEKLFF
DNA: TGCGCCAGCAGTGACTACAGGGACGCAACTAATGAAAAACTGTTTTTT
size: .
J: TRBJ1-4
V: TRBV10-2
D: .

CDR3: CASSVEPGTGGGNGYTF
DNA: TGTGCCAGCAGCGTAGAACCTGGGACAGGGGGCGGCAATGGCTACACCTTC
size: .
J: TRBJ1-2
V: TRBV9
D: TRBD1

CDR3: CASSPAGTGSHEQYF
DNA: TGTGCCAGCAGCCCAGCCGGGACAGGGTCCCACGAGCAGTACTTC
size: .
J: TRBJ2-7
V: TRBV11-3
D: TRBD1

CDR3: CASSEIIDTRGWF
DNA: TGTGCCAGCAGTGAAATAATCGACACGAGAGGGTGGTTC
size: .
J: TRBJ2-7
V: TRBV6-1
D: .

CDR3: CASSVEGLHTDTQYF
DNA: TGTGCCAGCAGCGTAGAGGGACTACACACAGATACGCAGTATTTT
size: .
J: TRBJ2-3
V: TRBV9
D: TRBD2

CDR3: CASSQDPATRIYF
DNA: TGTGCCAGCAGCCAAGATCCGGCAACGCGGATATATTTT
size: .
J: TRBJ1-3
V: TRBV4-2
D: .

CDR3: CASSPLDYGYTF
DNA: TGTGCCAGCAGTCCCCTTGACTATGGCTACACCTTC
size: .
J: TRBJ1-2
V: TRBV7-9
D: .

CDR3: CASSRGLHTEAFF
DNA: TGCGCCAGCAGCCGGGGCCTTCACACTGAAGCTTTCTTT
size: .
J: TRBJ1-1
V: TRBV4-1
D: .

CDR3: CASHGSSAETQYF
DNA: TGTGCCAGCCACGGGTCTAGCGCAGAGACCCAGTACTTC
size: .
J: TRBJ2-5
V: TRBV12-3/TRBV12-4
D: .

CDR3: CASRTYSNQPQHF
DNA: TGTGCCAGTAGGACATATAGCAATCAGCCCCAGCATTTT
size: .
J: TRBJ1-5
V: TRBV19
D: .

CDR3: CASSPTTGGHQETQYF
DNA: TGCGCCAGCAGCCCAACGACAGGGGGCCACCAAGAGACCCAGTACTTC
size: .
J: TRBJ2-5
V: TRBV5-1
D: TRBD1

CDR3: CASSPSRRGRVEAFF
DNA: TGTGCCAGCAGCCCCTCTCGGAGGGGACGGGTAGAAGCTTTCTTT
size: .
J: TRBJ1-1
V: TRBV2
D: .

CDR3: CASSSGTGLRPQHF
DNA: TGTGCCAGTAGTTCCGGGACAGGCCTGAGGCCCCAGCATTTT
size: .
J: TRBJ1-5
V: TRBV19
D: TRBD1

CDR3: CASLLDRGNQPQHF
DNA: TGTGCCAGCCTATTGGACAGGGGGAATCAGCCCCAGCATTTT
size: .
J: TRBJ1-5
V: TRBV2
D: TRBD1

CDR3: CASSFGSYEQYF
DNA: TGTGCCAGCAGCTTCGGCTCCTACGAGCAGTACTTC
size: .
J: TRBJ2-7
V: TRBV7-9
D: .

CDR3: CARSSRQGRTEAFF
DNA: TGTGCCAGAAGCTCCCGACAGGGGCGGACTGAAGCTTTCTTT
size: .
J: TRBJ1-1
V: TRBV5-3
D: TRBD1

CDR3: CSAGTGASSEQYF
DNA: TGCAGCGCAGGGACAGGGGCGTCTTCCGAGCAGTACTTC
size: .
J: TRBJ2-7
V: TRBV29-1
D: TRBD1

CDR3: CASSLVGGTGRTHGYTF
DNA: TGTGCCAGCAGCTTAGTCGGCGGGACAGGGAGGACCCATGGCTACACCTTC
size: .
J: TRBJ1-2
V: TRBV11-2
D: TRBD1